Listed below are T cell receptor beta chains from one sample, sequenced in a study of OX40 agonist ivuxolimab in advanced cancers. Measured with immunoSEQ multiplex PCR; TCRdb has only the in-frame clones, and not every one. The sample records approximately 91,000 clones, roughly 84% being singletons. Source: CD4+ or CD8+ T cells sorted from blood, taken in a trial of the OX40 agonist ivuxolimab. Source of these receptors: an adult with an advanced solid tumor such as melanoma, head and neck, liver or kidney cancer. The CDR3 runs from the conserved cysteine through the conserved F or W. The D gene is left open where the match is weak. Rows may omit the clone size; those that give it use once, few, many or a size class.

CDR3nt: TGCGCCAGCAGCTCCCGGGGGGGCTACAGCTCCTACGAGCAGTACTTC
CDR3aa: CASSSRGGYSSYEQYF
d_gene: TRBD2
abundance: NA
j_gene: TRBJ2-7
v_gene: TRBV5-1

CDR3nt: TGTGCCAGCGGGCGACAGGGGGGGTATGGCTACACCTTC
CDR3aa: CASGRQGGYGYTF
d_gene: TRBD1
abundance: once
j_gene: TRBJ1-2
v_gene: TRBV7-9

CDR3nt: TGTGCCAGCAGCTTAACCCTTACCGGGACAGGGTCCTACGAGCAGTACTTC
CDR3aa: CASSLTLTGTGSYEQYF
d_gene: TRBD1
abundance: NA
j_gene: TRBJ2-7
v_gene: TRBV11-3

CDR3nt: TGTGCCAGCAGCTTGCCGGCACCAGATACGCAGTATTTT
CDR3aa: CASSLPAPDTQYF
d_gene: NA
abundance: NA
j_gene: TRBJ2-3
v_gene: TRBV5-6

CDR3nt: TGTGCCAGCAGCTCCGGGGGGACAACGAATGAAGCTTTCTTT
CDR3aa: CASSSGGTTNEAFF
d_gene: NA
abundance: NA
j_gene: TRBJ1-1
v_gene: TRBV7-3

CDR3nt: TGTGCCAGCAAAACGACAGAAGCGAGAGATACGCAGTATTTT
CDR3aa: CASKTTEARDTQYF
d_gene: NA
abundance: once
j_gene: TRBJ2-3
v_gene: TRBV27

CDR3nt: TGTGCCAGTAGTATTAGCGGGGGGGCGGGTGAGACCCAGTACTTC
CDR3aa: CASSISGGAGETQYF
d_gene: TRBD2
abundance: NA
j_gene: TRBJ2-5
v_gene: TRBV19

CDR3nt: TGCGCCAGCAGTGACTTTGGGGGGATCCCCGCTACGAACACTGAAGCTTTCTTT
CDR3aa: CASSDFGGIPATNTEAFF
d_gene: NA
abundance: NA
j_gene: TRBJ1-1
v_gene: TRBV10-1

CDR3nt: TGTGCCAGCAGTTACAACTTAGGGGGCGCGGGCACTGAAGCTTTCTTT
CDR3aa: CASSYNLGGAGTEAFF
d_gene: TRBD1
abundance: NA
j_gene: TRBJ1-1
v_gene: TRBV6-5

CDR3nt: TGCAGCGCCGGGAGCTCCTACAATGAGCAGTTCTTC
CDR3aa: CSAGSSYNEQFF
d_gene: NA
abundance: NA
j_gene: TRBJ2-1
v_gene: TRBV29-1

CDR3nt: TGCGCCAGCAGCTGGGGGGGACAGGACCCCTACGAGCAGTACTTC
CDR3aa: CASSWGGQDPYEQYF
d_gene: NA
abundance: NA
j_gene: TRBJ2-7
v_gene: TRBV5-1

CDR3nt: TGTGCCAGCAGCCGCGACGGTGCAACTAATGAAAAACTGTTTTTT
CDR3aa: CASSRDGATNEKLFF
d_gene: NA
abundance: NA
j_gene: TRBJ1-4
v_gene: TRBV6-5

CDR3nt: TGCGCCAGCAGCCAAGGTTCAGAAGTTTACTATGGCTACACCTTC
CDR3aa: CASSQGSEVYYGYTF
d_gene: NA
abundance: NA
j_gene: TRBJ1-2
v_gene: TRBV4-1

CDR3nt: TGTGCCAGCAGCCCCCGACAGGGGGCTAGGAACTATGGCTACACCTTC
CDR3aa: CASSPRQGARNYGYTF
d_gene: TRBD1
abundance: NA
j_gene: TRBJ1-2
v_gene: TRBV9

CDR3nt: TGTGCCAGCAGCCCTGACAGGCGCTATGGCTACACCTTC
CDR3aa: CASSPDRRYGYTF
d_gene: NA
abundance: NA
j_gene: TRBJ1-2
v_gene: TRBV6-5

CDR3nt: TGTGCCAGCAGTCTCACTTCGACAGTTTGGAATTCACCCCTCCACTTT
CDR3aa: CASSLTSTVWNSPLHF
d_gene: NA
abundance: NA
j_gene: TRBJ1-6
v_gene: TRBV6-6

CDR3nt: TGTGCCAACAGCGAAAGGGGCGGACAGGGCACTTCACCCCTCCACTTT
CDR3aa: CANSERGGQGTSPLHF
d_gene: TRBD1
abundance: NA
j_gene: TRBJ1-6
v_gene: TRBV6-1

CDR3nt: TGTGCCAGCAGCCCGGACAGGGAAGGTACTGAAGCTTTCTTT
CDR3aa: CASSPDREGTEAFF
d_gene: TRBD1
abundance: NA
j_gene: TRBJ1-1
v_gene: TRBV7-9

CDR3nt: TGTGCCAGCAGCGAAGGCCCAGGGGGCCCCACAGATACGCAGTATTTT
CDR3aa: CASSEGPGGPTDTQYF
d_gene: TRBD1
abundance: NA
j_gene: TRBJ2-3
v_gene: TRBV11-1

CDR3nt: TGTGCCAGCAGCTTAGATCGGGGTAGCGGGGGAGGAGAGCAGTTCTTC
CDR3aa: CASSLDRGSGGGEQFF
d_gene: TRBD2
abundance: NA
j_gene: TRBJ2-1
v_gene: TRBV11-2

CDR3nt: TGCGCCAGCAGCTTGGCTCAGGTGGGCTCCTACGAGCAGTACTTC
CDR3aa: CASSLAQVGSYEQYF
d_gene: NA
abundance: NA
j_gene: TRBJ2-7
v_gene: TRBV5-1

CDR3nt: TGTGCCACCTCGACTAGAGCTAGCACAGATACGCAGTATTTT
CDR3aa: CATSTRASTDTQYF
d_gene: NA
abundance: NA
j_gene: TRBJ2-3
v_gene: TRBV2

CDR3nt: TGTGCCAGCAGTGACTCCGGGACAGGGCCCACTGAAGCTTTCTTT
CDR3aa: CASSDSGTGPTEAFF
d_gene: TRBD1
abundance: NA
j_gene: TRBJ1-1
v_gene: TRBV25-1